Listed below are T cell receptor beta chains from one sample, sequenced in a study of cytomegalovirus exposure and HLA in healthy donors. Profiling relied on immunoSEQ multiplex PCR, and the TCRdb table lists in-frame clones only, not all of them. Among roughly 100,000 clones listed, 60% to 80% were seen once. Material for sequencing was PBMCs. Every receptor here comes from a man aged 55-75 years in good health and CMV-seropositive. Both conserved end residues are part of each CDR3. D genes are given only for firm matches. Rows give clone size only sometimes, using once, few, many, or a class for an expanded clone.

j_gene | abundance | d_gene | len | v_gene | CDR3nt | CDR3aa
TRBJ1-1 | - | - | 11 | TRBV5-1 | TGCGCCAGCAGCGGCGACAGTACGGCTTTCTTT | CASSGDSTAFF
TRBJ2-2 | - | - | 19 | TRBV29-1 | TGCAGCGTTGTGGGGGAGGGGTCCAGGGGATCGGGAGGCACCGGGGAGCTGTTTTTT | CSVVGEGSRGSGGTGELFF
TRBJ1-1 | few | - | 11 | TRBV6-1 | TGTGCCAGCAACAGGAACACTGAAGCTTTCTTT | CASNRNTEAFF
TRBJ2-2 | - | - | 14 | TRBV11-2 | TGTGCCAGCAGCCGGGACACGGGCACCGGGGAGCTGTTTTTT | CASSRDTGTGELFF
TRBJ1-6 | - | TRBD1 | 14 | TRBV5-1 | TGCGCCAGCATGGGGACAGGGGGGACTTCACCCCTCCACTTT | CASMGTGGTSPLHF
TRBJ1-1 | - | - | 13 | TRBV5-4 | TGTGCCAGCAGCTTACCGGGTGGGACTGAAGCTTTCTTT | CASSLPGGTEAFF
TRBJ1-1 | once | TRBD1 | 15 | TRBV10-1 | TGCGCCAGCAGTGAATCGACAGGGAAGGGGACTGAAGCTTTCTTT | CASSESTGKGTEAFF
TRBJ1-2 | - | TRBD1 | 17 | TRBV5-4 | TGTGCCAGCAGCTTGGAGGTGGGACAGGCTGCTAACTATGGCTACACCTTC | CASSLEVGQAANYGYTF
TRBJ2-2 | - | - | 11 | TRBV5-1 | TGCGCCAGCAGCCCTGAGGGGGAGCTGTTTTTT | CASSPEGELFF
TRBJ1-1 | many | TRBD1 | 15 | TRBV5-6 | TGTGCCAGCAGCCGGTCCGGGACAGGGAACACTGAAGCTTTCTTT | CASSRSGTGNTEAFF
TRBJ1-1 | few | - | 15 | TRBV6-5 | TGTGCCAGCAGTTCCTCCATGATGCTAAACACTGAAGCTTTCTTT | CASSSSMMLNTEAFF
TRBJ1-6 | - | TRBD1 | 14 | TRBV27 | TGTGCCAGCAGTGACAGGGGAATTAGTTCACCCCTCCACTTT | CASSDRGISSPLHF
TRBJ1-1 | few | - | 16 | TRBV7-3 | TGTGCCAGCAGCTCCCCCGACAGTGGTATGAACACTGAAGCTTTCTTT | CASSSPDSGMNTEAFF
TRBJ2-5 | - | TRBD1 | 14 | TRBV5-4 | TGTGCCAGCAGCTCCCGACAGGGGGCCCAGACCCAGTACTTC | CASSSRQGAQTQYF
TRBJ1-1 | - | TRBD1 | 14 | TRBV7-3 | TGTGCCAGCAGCTCGACAGGGGGAAACACTGAAGCTTTCTTT | CASSSTGGNTEAFF
TRBJ2-2 | once | TRBD1 | 14 | TRBV10-3 | TGTGCCATCACTCGGACAGGGGATGCCGGGGAGCTGTTTTTT | CAITRTGDAGELFF
TRBJ2-7 | - | TRBD1 | 14 | TRBV5-5 | TGTGCCAGCAGCCCGGGACAGGGACCCTACGAGCAGTACTTC | CASSPGQGPYEQYF
TRBJ2-7 | - | - | 16 | TRBV6-8 | TGTGCCAGCAGAGAGTACGTCGCCCTACTAACCTACGAGCAGTACTTC | CASREYVALLTYEQYF
TRBJ2-5 | - | - | 15 | TRBV7-9 | TGTGCCAGCAGCTTAGACGGTCTAGGAGGGGAGACCCAGTACTTC | CASSLDGLGGETQYF
TRBJ2-1 | - | TRBD2 | 15 | TRBV10-3 | TGTGCCATCAGTCTTAGACTAGCGGGGGACAATGAGCAGTTCTTC | CAISLRLAGDNEQFF
TRBJ2-3 | - | - | 15 | TRBV7-2 | TGTGCCAGCAGCTTAAGAGTACTGGGCACAGATACGCAGTATTTT | CASSLRVLGTDTQYF
TRBJ1-2 | - | TRBD1 | 14 | TRBV5-3 | TGTGCCAGAAGCTTACAGGGGAGAAGGAACGGCTACACCTTC | CARSLQGRRNGYTF
TRBJ2-7 | few | TRBD1 | 15 | TRBV9 | TGTGCCAGCAGCGCTACCGGGACAGCCTCCTACGAGCAGTACTTC | CASSATGTASYEQYF
TRBJ1-3 | - | - | 17 | TRBV5-6 | TGTGCCAGCAGCTTGTCACCTCAGGGTCCCTCTGGAAACACCATATATTTT | CASSLSPQGPSGNTIYF
TRBJ1-4 | - | - | 14 | TRBV29-1 | TGCAGCGTTTATTACTCTGCAACTAATGAAAAACTGTTTTTT | CSVYYSATNEKLFF
TRBJ1-2 | - | - | 15 | TRBV7-2 | TGTGCCAGCAGCCCCCGACAGAAGGCTAACTATGGCTACACCTTC | CASSPRQKANYGYTF
TRBJ1-1 | - | - | 13 | TRBV10-2 | TGCGCCACCGGAAGGGGGGAGGGAACTGAAGCTTTCTTT | CATGRGEGTEAFF
TRBJ1-1 | - | TRBD1 | 15 | TRBV5-1 | TGCGCCAGCAGCCGGGACAGGAAAATGAACACTGAAGCTTTCTTT | CASSRDRKMNTEAFF
TRBJ2-7 | - | - | 13 | TRBV18 | TGTGCCAGCTCACCACCTGCGGGCTACGAGCAGTACTTC | CASSPPAGYEQYF
TRBJ1-2 | - | TRBD1 | 15 | TRBV5-6 | TGTGCCAGCAGCTTGAGAATGGGGACAGGGGGTGGCTACACCTTC | CASSLRMGTGGGYTF
TRBJ1-1 | - | - | 12 | TRBV10-3 | TGTGCCATCAGCACTCAGGGTACTGAAGCTTTCTTT | CAISTQGTEAFF
TRBJ1-1 | - | - | 14 | TRBV6-5 | TGTGCCAGCACCGACGGGACAAAGAACACTGAAGCTTTCTTT | CASTDGTKNTEAFF
TRBJ1-5 | - | - | 19 | TRBV27 | TGTGCCAGCGCACGAGAGGGTCAGGCCGGGGTCTCTTGGAATCAGCCCCAGCATTTT | CASAREGQAGVSWNQPQHF
TRBJ2-5 | - | TRBD2 | 15 | TRBV7-9 | TGTTCCAGCAAAAGGGCTAGCGGCTCCCAAGAGACCCAGTACTTC | CSSKRASGSQETQYF
TRBJ2-7 | - | TRBD2 | 16 | TRBV5-1 | TGCGCCAGCAGTGCAGCTAGCGGGGGGGCATATTACGAGCAGTACTTC | CASSAASGGAYYEQYF
TRBJ2-3 | - | TRBD1 | 14 | TRBV7-9 | TGTGCCAGCAGCCGGGACAGGGGTACAGATACGCAGTATTTT | CASSRDRGTDTQYF
TRBJ1-2 | - | TRBD1 | 16 | TRBV5-6 | TGTGCCAGCAGCAACTACCGGGACAGGGAGCTGAGTGGCTACACCTTC | CASSNYRDRELSGYTF
TRBJ2-1 | - | TRBD2 | 16 | TRBV14 | TGTGCCAGCAGCCAAGTTGGGCTAGCGGCCCTTAATGAGCAGTTCTTC | CASSQVGLAALNEQFF
TRBJ1-3 | few | TRBD1 | 16 | TRBV6-6 | TGTGCCAGCAGGTCTCCGGGACAGGGAACGGGAAACACCATATATTTT | CASRSPGQGTGNTIYF
TRBJ1-2 | - | - | 15 | TRBV4-1 | TGCGCCAGCAGCCAAGATCTAGACAGGTCATATGGCTACACCTTC | CASSQDLDRSYGYTF
TRBJ2-3 | - | TRBD2 | 19 | TRBV5-1 | TGCGCCAGCAGCTCCGGACTAGCGGGGGGCCGCCCTAGCACAGATACGCAGTATTTT | CASSSGLAGGRPSTDTQYF
TRBJ1-2 | - | - | 14 | TRBV18 | TGTGCCAGCTCACCAGGTTTGGAGGGTTTTGGCTACACCTTC | CASSPGLEGFGYTF
TRBJ2-3 | - | TRBD1 | 14 | TRBV5-1 | TGCGCCAGCAGCCCCGGACAGGGGGCAGCCCCCCAGTATTTT | CASSPGQGAAPQYF
TRBJ2-5 | - | TRBD2 | 16 | TRBV4-2 | TGTGCCAGCAGCCCAACCGGGACTAGCGGGGAAGAGACCCAGTACTTC | CASSPTGTSGEETQYF